What follows are 15 T cell receptor beta chains derived from one specimen sequenced in a study of post-analysis software for immune sequencing data. These receptors have no identified antigens. The TCR beta cDNA libraries carried unique molecular identifiers. TCRdb fed the PCR reads into MiXCR, producing one record per CDR3 protein. The sample lists about 770,000 distinct CDR3 sequences, under 60% occurring once. Study-level findings and limits: Patients had higher frequencies than controls of about five TRBV segments, including TRBV5-6, TRBV5-1 and TRBV20-1.

Sequencing input: blood. The receptors were sampled from a girl aged 10 to 17 with multiple sclerosis.

This chain connects TRBV20-1 to TRBJ2-7; D is uncertain. From germline, CDR1 is DFQATT and CDR2 SNEGSKA (reference sequence). The CDR3 is 14 residues long. Trimming left V 3 bases short and J 0 bases short, with 12 bases between. The DNA of the CDR3 is TGCAGTGCTAGTCTGCGCGGCCGCTCCTACGAGCAGTACTTC. Its protein is CSASLRGRSYEQYF.

This clonotype was recorded a few times. The V call is TRBV11-2, the J call TRBJ2-1; 14 bases match TRBD2. This CDR3 contains 17 residues. Germline CDR1 is SGHAT and CDR2 is FQNNGV. Trimming cost V 5 bases and J 8 bases; bases outside gene matches: 11. The CDR3 region is CASSQWTSGRNADEQFF. CDR3 DNA: TGTGCCAGCAGCCAATGGACTAGCGGGAGGAATGCGGATGAGCAGTTCTTC.

Only one count was recorded for this clonotype. The chain is built from TRBV18 and TRBJ2-1; a possible D gene is TRBD2 (5 bases). CDR1 and CDR2 from the germline V gene are KGHSH and LQKENI. CDR3 length: 15 amino acids. The germline V and J ends were trimmed by 2 bases and 6 bases, with 14 bases remaining between them. Here the CDR3 reads CASSPLAGMGNEQFF. The CDR3 nucleotides are TGTGCCAGCTCACCATTGGCGGGTATGGGCAATGAGCAGTTCTTC. The variable domain in full, completed from reference TRBV18 and TRBJ2-1, reads NAGVMQNPRHLVRRRGQEARLRCSPMKGHSHVYWYRQLPEEGLKFMVYLQKENIIDESGMPKERFSAEFPKEGPSILRIQQVVRGDSAAYFCASSPLAGMGNEQFFGPGTRLTVL.

The chain carries TRBV29-1 and TRBJ2-3; possibly TRBD1 or TRBD2 for D (6 bases each). The V end lost 3 bases, the J end lost 0 bases, and 16 bases lay between the germline ends. Germline loops: CDR1 SQVTM, CDR2 ANQGSEA. This CDR3 region has 16 residues. The DNA for the CDR3 is TGCAGCGTTGAGGGGAGGACAGCCTCTAGCACAGATACGCAGTATTTT. Its protein is CSVEGRTASSTDTQYF.

The chain carries TRBV6-5 and TRBJ1-1, with D perhaps TRBD1 (6 bases). The germline V and J ends were trimmed by 2 bases and 8 bases, with 24 bases remaining between them. Germline V gene lookup returns CDR1 MNHEY and CDR2 SVGAGI. The CDR3 is 17 residues long. As DNA, the CDR3 is TGTGCCAGCAGTTACCCACAGGACAAGACAGGTGGGTTAGAAGCTTTCTTT. Amino acids: CASSYPQDKTGGLEAFF.

This clonotype was found a few times. The chain uses TRBV4-3 and TRBJ2-1; D unclear. Germline values: CDR1 LGHNA, CDR2 YSLEER. The V gene lost 1 base and the J gene lost 7 bases, with 5 bases spanning the gap. This CDR3 has 12 residues. The CDR3 region has the DNA TGCGCCAGCAGCCAAGTTACTAATGAGCAGTTCTTC. Its translation: CASSQVTNEQFF.

This clonotype has only a few counts. The rearrangement links TRBV20-1 to TRBJ2-1, with 9 bases fitting TRBD2. Germline CDR1 and CDR2: DFQATT and SNEGSKA (reference sequence). V shed 0 bases, J shed 3 bases, and the junction held 3 bases outside the gene matches. The CDR3 has 15 amino acids. The CDR3 reads CSAREVAGVYNEQFF. DNA of the CDR3: TGCAGTGCTAGAGAAGTAGCGGGAGTCTACAATGAGCAGTTCTTC.

V is TRBV11-2 and J is TRBJ2-7; D is undetermined. The J call may not be correct, given that the DNA end is closer to TRBJ2-5. The germline CDR1 and CDR2 sequences are SGHAT and FQNNGV. The CDR3 contains 12 residues. The CDR3 DNA follows: TGTGCCAGCAGCCCAGCAATAGGGACCCAGTACTTC. Residues: CASSPAIGTQYF.

The V gene is TRBV10-3, the J gene TRBJ2-5; TRBD2 might be the D (6 bases). Deletions cut 6 bases from V and 3 bases from J, with 11 bases between. Germline V lookup: CDR1 ENHRY, CDR2 SYGVKD. This CDR3 region has 13 residues. This chain's CDR3 is CAISLRREETQYF. CDR3 coding DNA: TGTGCCATCAGCCTCCGGAGGGAAGAGACCCAGTACTTC.

This clonotype was counted only a few times. V and J are TRBV5-6 and TRBJ2-5, with D uncertain. CDR3 length: 14 residues. Per the germline V gene, CDR1 is SGHDT and CDR2 is YYEEEE. Trimming left V 0 bases short and J 3 bases short, with 9 bases between. CDR3 nucleotide sequence: TGTGCCAGCAGCTTGGGGCTAGTGGAAGAGACCCAGTACTTC. Its translation is CASSLGLVEETQYF.

This CDR3 is CASSDVRGTSFMNTEAFF. The CDR3 nucleotides are TGTGCCAGCAGTGACGTGCGCGGGACAAGCTTCATGAACACTGAAGCTTTCTTT. This chain joins TRBV6-1 and TRBJ1-1; possibly TRBD1 for D (6 bases). Germline loops: CDR1 MNHNS, CDR2 SASEGT. The CDR3 length is 18 residues. Trimming pared 3 bases from V and 0 bases from J, leaving 20 bases between.

The chain carries TRBV29-1 and TRBJ2-1, with 7 bases that match TRBD1. This CDR3 is built from 12 residues. Trimming at V came to 7 bases and at J to 9 bases, leaving 9 bases not matched to a gene. The germline V gene has CDR1 SQVTM and CDR2 ANQGSEA. CDR3 loop: CSGEDREGEQFF. In DNA form, the CDR3 reads TGCAGCGGGGAAGACAGGGAAGGTGAGCAGTTCTTC.

This sequence joins TRBV29-1 and TRBJ2-1; TRBD2 matches 13 bases. V was pared by 7 bases and J by 6 bases, with 3 bases of the junction left unmatched. Germline CDR1 SQVTM, CDR2 ANQGSEA. The CDR3 spans 13 residues. The CDR3 protein is CSAGLAGVNEQFF. The DNA of the CDR3 is TGCAGCGCTGGACTAGCGGGAGTCAATGAGCAGTTCTTC.

The chain has TRBV6-1 and TRBJ2-7; tentative D call: TRBD2 (7 bases). V lost 8 bases and J lost 2, with 10 bases in between. This CDR3 comprises 12 residues. Germline CDR1 reads MNHNS; CDR2 reads SASEGT. For the CDR3, the DNA is TGTGCCAGCGGGGAGGGGGCCTACGAGCAGTACTTC. Its protein product is CASGEGAYEQYF.

This clonotype was seen more than once but under ten times. The chain recombines TRBV15 with TRBJ1-4, with D uncertain. This CDR3 spans 16 amino acids. Germline values: CDR1 LNHNV, CDR2 YYDKDF (reference sequence). V was shortened by 1 base and J by 8 bases, with 17 bases between the two germline ends. The chain's CDR3 is CATSRVSGQPGEKLFF. CDR3 DNA sequence: TGTGCCACCAGCAGAGTTTCGGGCCAGCCTGGGGAAAAACTGTTTTTT.